The 2 T cell receptor beta chains listed next were all sequenced from one sample in a study of human T cells and chemical hapten exposure. MiXCR was run by TCRdb on the RACE reads, yielding one entry per CDR3 protein. The table includes some 70,000 distinct CDR3 sequences, approximately 11% detected once. As for time point: pre-sensitization, week 0. Treatment denoted: therapeutic diphenylcyclopropenone sensitization with weekly scalp DPC. The sample consisted of whole blood, taken in connection with sensitization to the hapten diphenylcyclopropenone (DPC). Receptors were obtained from a woman aged 45-65 years with alopecia areata. Some clones in this sample may be carry-over from other donors' samples.

The chain employs TRBV29-1 and TRBJ2-7; TRBD2 aligns across 8 bases. This CDR3 is 14 amino acids long. Trimming took 7 bases from V and 2 from J; bases not matched to a gene: 10. Germline V gene data show CDR1 as SQVTM and CDR2 as ANQGSEA. The CDR3 region is CSAGRGGGTYEQYF. The CDR3 nucleotides are TGCAGCGCCGGGAGGGGGGGAGGAACCTACGAGCAGTACTTC.

Ten or more counts support this clonotype. The chain recombines TRBV19 with TRBJ2-1; no firm D call. The CDR3 runs 16 residues. The germline V gene has CDR1 LNHDA and CDR2 SQIVND (reference sequence). With 5 bases removed from V and 2 bases from J, the gap between germline ends came to 16 bases. The CDR3 spells CASSSQMVDTYNEQFF. The CDR3 DNA reads TGTGCCAGTAGTTCCCAGATGGTCGATACCTACAATGAGCAGTTCTTC.